This TCR beta chain was captured by sequencing in a study of OX40 agonist ivuxolimab in advanced cancers. Study background: Patients achieving partial responses numbered three: one hepatocellular carcinoma case and two cutaneous melanoma cases. Overall study findings and caveats: On average, a greater number of expanded clones characterised CD8+ T cells relative to CD4+. Partly responding patients at 0.1-3.0 mg/kg showed some of the smallest clonal expansion.

As concerns this clone: Antigen specificity is unknown.

Libraries were prepared by immunoSEQ multiplex PCR; TCRdb keeps only in-frame clonotypes and omits some of them. The table includes 50,000 to 65,000 clones, 92% detected once. The sequence was collected from an adult with an advanced solid tumor such as melanoma, head and neck, liver or kidney cancer. Sequenced material: CD4+ or CD8+ T cells sorted from blood, taken in a trial of the OX40 agonist ivuxolimab.

In nucleotides, the CDR3 is TGTGCCATCTCACCGGGGGGAAACTACGAGCAGTACTTC. Amino acid sequence: CAISPGGNYEQYF. The V gene is TRBV10-3, the J gene TRBJ2-7, with 7 bases identical to TRBD2. V gave up 8 bases and J gave up 3 bases; unmatched junction bases: 7. The CDR3 contains 13 residues. Germline CDR1 is ENHRY and CDR2 is SYGVKD.